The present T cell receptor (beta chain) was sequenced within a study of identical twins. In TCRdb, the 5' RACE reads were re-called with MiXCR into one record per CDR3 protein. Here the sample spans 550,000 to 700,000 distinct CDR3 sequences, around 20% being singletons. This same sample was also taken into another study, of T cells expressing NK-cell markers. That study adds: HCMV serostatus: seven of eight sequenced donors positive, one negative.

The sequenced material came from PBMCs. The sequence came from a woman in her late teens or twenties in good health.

CDR3 loop: CASSLGVAGGVYEQFF. For the CDR3, the DNA is TGTGCCAGCAGCTTAGGTGTAGCGGGAGGAGTGTATGAGCAGTTCTTC. The J gene is TRBJ2-1, the V gene TRBV11-3; TRBD2 aligns across 10 bases. Germline V lookup: CDR1 SGHNT, CDR2 YENEEA. Unmatched junction bases numbered 8, after V lost 1 base and J lost 8 bases. The CDR3 extends over 16 amino acids.